The sequence of this T cell receptor beta chain was determined in a study of T cells after somatic rescue of genetic block. Clones were sequenced by immunoSEQ multiplex PCR, and TCRdb holds only the in-frame ones, with some missing. The sample carries 10,000 to 15,000 clones, 65% to 75% recorded once. The CDR3 loop spans 14 amino acids. With V trimmed by 5 bases and J by 4 bases, 6 bases remained unmatched. Germline V gives CDR1 LNHNV, CDR2 YYDKDF (reference sequence). The V and J genes are TRBV15 and TRBJ2-3, with TRBD1 matching over 7 bases. The sequenced sample consisted of peripheral blood mononuclear cells (PBMCs). The sequence was obtained from a boy younger than 18. CDR3 DNA sequence: TGTGCCACCAGCCTTCGGACAGGAGCAGATACGCAGTATTTT. Translation: CATSLRTGADTQYF.